This is a list of T cell receptor beta chains from one sample in a study of T cell changes during pregnancy in multiple sclerosis. Generated by immunoSEQ multiplex PCR, the TCRdb table keeps only in-frame clones and is missing some. The data contain tens of thousands of clones, about 90% of them singletons. Sequencing used CD4+ T cells from peripheral blood mononuclear cells, obtained in the third trimester of pregnancy. Receptor source: a female donor in good health, enrolled as a control in a pregnancy study. The CDR3 runs from the conserved cysteine through the conserved F or W.

v_call	j_call	cdr3_aa
TRBV7-9	TRBJ2-5	CASSLYQGETQYF
TRBV5-4	TRBJ2-7	CASSLDYLGQQQYF
TRBV27	TRBJ2-4	CASHRGGAGQNIQYF
TRBV27	TRBJ1-2	CASRNTGNYGYTF
TRBV28	TRBJ2-5	CASREGGPRETQYF
TRBV18	TRBJ1-3	CASSPDSSASGNTIYF
TRBV18	TRBJ2-3	CASSRVVRDTQYF
TRBV5-6	TRBJ2-7	CASELAGGDEQYF
TRBV18	TRBJ2-1	CASSPRDQGFNEQFF
TRBV7-9	TRBJ2-3	CASSFTGGTDTQYF
TRBV28	TRBJ2-5	CASTKSLGAQETQYF
TRBV28	TRBJ1-3	CASRSSNSGNTIYF
TRBV6-5	TRBJ1-2	CASSSYRGHYGYTF
TRBV5-4	TRBJ2-7	CASSHRLAGGSDEQYF
TRBV5-4	TRBJ2-5	CASSLGTSGGRKETQYF
TRBV4-2	TRBJ2-7	CASSREGLAGSSYEQYF
TRBV5-1	TRBJ2-3	CASSLGLSSDTQYF
TRBV19	TRBJ2-7	CASSVTGVSYEQYF
TRBV7-9	TRBJ1-4	CASSLETEEELFF
TRBV5-6	TRBJ2-5	CASSLSSEGWETQYF
TRBV9	TRBJ2-1	CASSVGLAAYNEQFF
TRBV19	TRBJ2-1	CASSNSGRAYNEQFF
TRBV11-2	TRBJ2-7	CASSRGTVSSYEQYF
TRBV27	TRBJ1-5	CASSLSLVGNQPQHF
TRBV11-2	TRBJ2-3	CASDPLAGATDTQYF
TRBV5-1	TRBJ2-5	CASRAQTGPQETQYF
TRBV6-6	TRBJ2-1	CASTPSGRTYNEQFF
TRBV5-1	TRBJ2-1	CASRRGGSYNEQFF
TRBV7-9	TRBJ2-4	CASSLRRENFGGTKNIQYF
TRBV28	TRBJ1-5	CASKTLRRAASNQPQHF
TRBV28	TRBJ1-1	CASNRRTGGPPEAFF
TRBV4-3	TRBJ2-1	CASSQVSRGPYNEQFF
TRBV2	TRBJ1-5	CASSGESYSNQPQHF
TRBV10-3	TRBJ2-3	CAISRTGQTDTQYF
TRBV7-8	TRBJ2-4	CASSLRVAGVGVGAKNIQYF
TRBV7-2	TRBJ2-7	CASSFLGGGYEQYF
TRBV11-1	TRBJ1-1	CASSPLGGGNTEAFF
TRBV6-5	TRBJ1-3	CASKAGLSGNTIYF
TRBV7-2	TRBJ1-4	CASSGQTGRRVEKLFF
TRBV7-9	TRBJ2-6	CASSLALSSGANVLTF
TRBV2	TRBJ2-5	CASSSVSQETQYF
TRBV7-3	TRBJ1-1	CASSFGRGTEAFF
TRBV5-1	TRBJ2-2	CASSPGVGGELFF
TRBV5-4	TRBJ2-2	CASSLGGNTGELFF
TRBV19	TRBJ2-3	CASSIGPHADTQYF
TRBV18	TRBJ2-7	CASSAGTTTYEQYF
TRBV2	TRBJ2-7	CATSLVEQYF
TRBV5-1	TRBJ1-3	CASSLDSSTSGNTIYF